A single sample is the source of the 19 T cell receptor beta chains below, sequenced in a study of shared clonotypes between healthy human individuals (dated by TCRdb to the early 2020s). Library generation was performed with the immunoSEQ multiplex PCR assay. Entries here come from immuneACCESS through TCRdb and include only in-frame sequences with V and J called. Some clones fail to appear in such tables; in the studies checked, an unresolved V gene covers under half of the shortfall, and the cause of the remainder is unknown. This sample gives roughly 2 million clones in total; 95% of them show up just once. The top ten clones comprise 0.1% to 0.15% of the sample. Sequenced material: naive CD4+ T cells sorted from blood. The intended sense of this specimen's cell subset or site label: CD45RA+ positively selected. Receptor source: a man between 18 and 35 years old in good health.

The V and J genes are TRBV4-3 and TRBJ2-7, with D unresolved. CDR1 and CDR2 from the germline V gene are LGHNA and YSLEER. This CDR3 is built from 14 residues. V dropped 0 bases and J dropped 5 bases, with 11 bases sitting between them. The CDR3 nucleotides are TGCGCCAGCAGCCAAGATCCCGGGTCCAACGAGCAGTACTTC. Translated, it gives CASSQDPGSNEQYF.

The chain joins TRBV6-5 to TRBJ2-7; D is uncertain. Germline values: CDR1 MNHEY, CDR2 SVGAGI. V was shortened by 4 bases and J by 0 bases, with 10 bases between the two germline ends. The CDR3 loop spans 14 amino acids. The CDR3 DNA is TGTGCCAGCAGTTTAACTTGGGGCTCCTACGAGCAGTACTTC. Translation: CASSLTWGSYEQYF.

V and J are TRBV6-1 and TRBJ2-2, with TRBD1 matching 8 bases. With 5 bases clipped from V and 4 bases from J, the junction kept 6 bases outside the gene matches. Germline V gives CDR1 MNHNS, CDR2 SASEGT. This CDR3 is 15 amino acids long. This chain's CDR3 is CASSTRTGSTGELFF. CDR3 nucleotides: TGTGCCAGCAGTACCCGGACAGGGTCCACCGGGGAGCTGTTTTTT.

The chain carries TRBV29-1 and TRBJ1-1, with D uncertain. Looked up from germline, CDR1 is SQVTM and CDR2 is ANQGSEA. Deletions cut 1 base from V and 5 bases from J, with 11 bases between. This CDR3 contains 13 residues. The CDR3 DNA is TGCAGCGTTGAAGGGGATGGTCGAACTGAAGCTTTCTTT. Amino acids: CSVEGDGRTEAFF.

This clone was counted once. V usage is TRBV29-1 and J usage is TRBJ1-4, with TRBD1 matching 7 bases. Germline V lookup: CDR1 SQVTM, CDR2 ANQGSEA. With V trimmed by 4 bases and J by 7 bases, 9 bases remained unmatched. CDR3 length: 14 residues. CDR3 residues: CSVAGQGVREKLFF. The CDR3 DNA is TGCAGCGTTGCAGGCCAGGGGGTTCGTGAAAAACTGTTTTTT. Drawing the rest from reference TRBV29-1 and TRBJ1-4, the complete variable domain is SAVISQKPSRDICQRGTSLTIQCQVDSQVTMMFWYRQQPGQSLTLIATANQGSEATYESGFVIDKFPISRPNLTFSTLTVSNMSPEDSSIYLCSVAGQGVREKLFFGSGTQLSVL.

The sample holds a few counts of this clone. This CDR3 reads CASSPSGGANEQFF. The CDR3, as DNA: TGTGCCAGCAGCCCTAGCGGGGGGGCCAATGAGCAGTTCTTC. This sequence joins TRBV4-2 and TRBJ2-1; 12 bases match TRBD2. CDR1 LGHNA and CDR2 YNFKEQ come from the germline V gene. J lost 6 bases, V lost 4 bases, and 1 base had no gene match. The CDR3 sequence is 14 residues long.

This rearrangement joins TRBV6-6 to TRBJ2-3; 10 bases fit TRBD2. The germline gives CDR1 MNHNY, CDR2 SVGAGI (reference sequence). This CDR3 spans 15 amino acids. V trimming: 4 bases; J trimming: 4 bases; junction bases outside the gene matches: 5. The CDR3 region has the DNA TGTGCCAGCAGTTCTGTAGCGGGAGGCCCAGATACGCAGTATTTT. It encodes CASSSVAGGPDTQYF.

This clone was detected once. The rearrangement joins TRBV5-6 to TRBJ2-2; 7 bases align to TRBD1. The V gene end was trimmed by 4 bases and the J gene end by 4 bases; junction bases not matched to a gene: 7. Germline CDR1 reads SGHDT; CDR2 reads YYEEEE. The CDR3 contains 15 residues. The CDR3 DNA follows: TGTGCCAGCAGCGTGATGGACAGGAGCACCGGGGAGCTGTTTTTT. This encodes CASSVMDRSTGELFF.

V usage is TRBV2 and J usage is TRBJ1-2; 7 nucleotides line up with TRBD1. The ends lost 4 bases at V and 7 bases at J; junction bases unmatched: 9. The CDR3 contains 14 residues. Germline V gene lookup returns CDR1 SNHLY and CDR2 FYNNEI. The CDR3 DNA sequence: TGTGCCAGCAGTGGAGACAGGGTAGTGGGTGGCTACACCTTC. Amino acids: CASSGDRVVGGYTF. The whole variable domain, filled in from reference TRBV2 and TRBJ1-2, reads EPEVTQTPSHQVTQMGQEVILRCVPISNHLYFYWYRQILGQKVEFLVSFYNNEISEKSEIFDDQFSVERPDGSNFTLKIRSTKLEDSAMYFCASSGDRVVGGYTFGSGTRLTVV.

The V call is TRBV7-2, the J call TRBJ2-7; D is uncertain. V was trimmed by 1 base and J by 2 bases, leaving 9 bases between them. Germline lookup yields CDR1 SGHTA and CDR2 FQGNSA. The CDR3 consists of 14 residues. The CDR3 here is CASSLVAGPYEQYF. CDR3 coding DNA: TGTGCCAGCAGCTTAGTGGCAGGCCCCTACGAGCAGTACTTC.

The chain recombines TRBV6-5 with TRBJ1-1; 7 bases map to TRBD1. Trimming took 5 bases from V and 5 from J; bases not matched to a gene: 8. Germline V CDR1 and CDR2: MNHEY, SVGAGI. The CDR3 extends over 14 amino acids. CDR3 in DNA: TGTGCCAGCAGTGACCTGACAGGGCGGACTGAAGCTTTCTTT. It is translated as CASSDLTGRTEAFF.

This chain uses TRBV7-2 with TRBJ2-7; 7 bases agree with TRBD1. This CDR3 region has 14 residues. With 1 base clipped from V and 5 bases from J, the junction kept 5 bases outside the gene matches. The germline V gene encodes CDR1 SGHTA and CDR2 FQGNSA. DNA of the CDR3: TGTGCCAGCAGCTTAGAGAGGGGGCTCCACGAGCAGTACTTC. Protein product: CASSLERGLHEQYF.

Details on this clone: A much larger clone differs from this one at a single base, so this may be a read error. This chain joins TRBV5-3 and TRBJ2-5; D ambiguous. TRBV5-3 is identified as an open reading frame with a role that is uncertain. Trimming took 0 bases from V and 5 from J, leaving 11 bases between them. The CDR3 loop spans 14 amino acids. CDR3 sequence (DNA): TGTGCCAGAAGCTTGGCTATGGGCCGGGAGACCCAGTACTTC. Translating gives CARSLAMGRETQYF.

The chain combines TRBV6-6 with TRBJ2-2; 8 bases map to TRBD1. V lost 1 base, J lost 4 bases, and 5 bases stayed unmatched. The CDR3 runs to 16 residues. Per the germline V gene, CDR1 is MNHNY and CDR2 is SVGAGI (reference sequence). The CDR3 region is CASSYFTGGSTGELFF. The CDR3 DNA reads as TGTGCCAGCAGTTACTTTACAGGGGGGAGCACCGGGGAGCTGTTTTTT.

The chain has TRBV14 and TRBJ2-1; possible D gene TRBD2, 5 bases. The CDR3 spans 16 residues. V shed 4 bases and J shed 3 bases, with 16 bases lying between them. CDR1 and CDR2 (germline): SGHDN, FVKESK. This CDR3 reads CASSPRGLGGYNEQFF. CDR3 coding DNA: TGTGCCAGCAGCCCACGCGGGCTAGGAGGCTACAATGAGCAGTTCTTC.

The V call is TRBV30, the J call TRBJ1-5, with D maybe TRBD1 (6 bases). The ends were cut back, 0 bases at V and 6 bases at J, with 12 bases in the middle. From germline, CDR1 is GTSNPN and CDR2 SVGIG (reference sequence). The CDR3 has 14 amino acids. The CDR3 here is CAWSVQLGGQPQHF. CDR3 in DNA: TGTGCCTGGAGTGTACAGTTAGGGGGTCAGCCCCAGCATTTT.

J is TRBJ2-7 and V is TRBV2; the match to TRBD2 covers 8 bases. The CDR3 runs 14 residues. Germline CDR1 is SNHLY and CDR2 is FYNNEI. V dropped 4 bases and J dropped 7; count of bases not matched to a gene: 9. CDR3 residues: CASSVQRGSGEQYF. Written as DNA, the CDR3 is TGTGCCAGCAGTGTTCAGCGGGGGTCGGGGGAGCAGTACTTC.

The CDR3 region is CASSLRGQGKTQYF. The CDR3, as DNA: TGTGCCAGCAGCTTGAGAGGGCAGGGGAAGACCCAGTACTTC. The chain has TRBV7-9 and TRBJ2-5, with D maybe TRBD1 (6 bases). V shed 3 bases and J shed 6 bases, with 14 bases lying between them. CDR1 SEHNR and CDR2 FQNEAQ come from the germline V gene (reference sequence). The CDR3 sequence is 14 residues long.

Remarks on this clone: At the DNA level, this CDR3 is encoded by other sequences in the same sample as well. The rearrangement links TRBV6-5 to TRBJ1-4, with a tentative D call TRBD1 (5 bases). The CDR3 has 13 amino acids. Per germline, CDR1 MNHEY and CDR2 SVGAGI. The V gene lost 0 bases and the J gene lost 8 bases, with 7 bases spanning the gap. As DNA, the CDR3 is TGTGCCAGCAGTTACTCACGGGGGGAAAAACTGTTTTTT. This gives the protein CASSYSRGEKLFF.